Sequencing of this T cell receptor (beta chain) was carried out in a study of blood T cell repertoires in COVID-19. Study details: Sample material is recorded as cDNA or gDNA derived from T cells, B-cell-depleted T cells, or PBMCs.

Study processing details: Quantification of nucleated cells was approximated via reference gene primer amplification. Assay: immunoSEQ multiplex PCR; the TCRdb copy retains only in-frame clones and omits some. That table supplies the V and J calls and clone size; D and trimming were determined from the DNA. The sample carries about 320,000 clones, 75% to 90% recorded once. Clinical history as reported by participants underpinned cohort assignment. The study recruited exposed participants who had met a COVID-19 case within 2 weeks before entry. Germline assignment: CDR1 SNHLY and CDR2 FYNNEI. Losses at the gene ends were 7 bases for V and 4 bases for J; bases not matched to a gene: 5. This CDR3 has 16 residues.

The source is a woman aged 30 to 39 who had been exposed to COVID-19. The chain has TRBV2 and TRBJ1-6; 12 bases align to TRBD1. The sample taken for sequencing was PBMCs or T cells enriched from blood (not recorded which). CDR3 sequence reads: CASTGTGGRYNSPLHF. CDR3 nucleotide sequence: TGTGCCAGCACCGGGACAGGGGGCAGGTATAATTCACCCCTCCACTTT.